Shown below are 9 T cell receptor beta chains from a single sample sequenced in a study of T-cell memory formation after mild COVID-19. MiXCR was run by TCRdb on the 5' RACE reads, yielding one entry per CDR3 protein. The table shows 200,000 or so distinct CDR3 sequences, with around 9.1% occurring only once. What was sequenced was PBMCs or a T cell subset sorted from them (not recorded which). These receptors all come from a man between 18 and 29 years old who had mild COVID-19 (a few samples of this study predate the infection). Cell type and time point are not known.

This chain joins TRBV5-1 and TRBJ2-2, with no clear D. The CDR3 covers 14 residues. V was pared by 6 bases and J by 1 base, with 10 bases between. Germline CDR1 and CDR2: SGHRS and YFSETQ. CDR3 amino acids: CASKALENTGELFF. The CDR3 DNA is TGCGCCAGCAAGGCCCTGGAGAACACCGGGGAGCTGTTTTTT.

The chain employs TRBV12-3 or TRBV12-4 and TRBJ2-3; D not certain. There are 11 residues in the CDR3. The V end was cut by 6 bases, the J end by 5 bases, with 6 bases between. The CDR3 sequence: CASRTGDTQYF. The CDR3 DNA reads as TGTGCCAGCAGGACGGGAGATACGCAGTATTTT.

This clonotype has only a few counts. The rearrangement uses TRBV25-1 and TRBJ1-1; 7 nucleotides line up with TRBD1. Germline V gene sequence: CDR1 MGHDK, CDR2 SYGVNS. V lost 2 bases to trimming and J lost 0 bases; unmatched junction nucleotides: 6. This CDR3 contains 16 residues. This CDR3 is CASSEDRDLMNTEAFF. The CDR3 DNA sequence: TGTGCCAGCAGTGAAGACAGGGACCTGATGAACACTGAAGCTTTCTTT.

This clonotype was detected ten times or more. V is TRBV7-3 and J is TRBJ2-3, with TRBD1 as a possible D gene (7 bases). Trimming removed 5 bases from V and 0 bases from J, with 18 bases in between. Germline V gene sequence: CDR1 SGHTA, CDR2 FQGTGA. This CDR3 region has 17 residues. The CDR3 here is CASSPQGGAPSTDTQYF. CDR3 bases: TGTGCCAGCAGCCCCCAGGGGGGTGCACCTAGCACAGATACGCAGTATTTT.

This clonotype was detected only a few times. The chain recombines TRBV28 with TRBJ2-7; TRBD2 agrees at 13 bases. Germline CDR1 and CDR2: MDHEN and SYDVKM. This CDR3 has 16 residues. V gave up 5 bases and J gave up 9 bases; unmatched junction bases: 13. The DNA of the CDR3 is TGTGCCAGCAGTCCTGCCGGGACTAGCGGGACCCTACGGCAGTACGTC. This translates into CASSPAGTSGTLRQYV.

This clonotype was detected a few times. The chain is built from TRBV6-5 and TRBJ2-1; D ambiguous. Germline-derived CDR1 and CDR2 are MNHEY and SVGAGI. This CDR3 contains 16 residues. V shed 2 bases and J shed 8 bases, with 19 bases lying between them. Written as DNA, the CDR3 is TGTGCCAGCAGTTACGGGCAGGTTAGGGTCTTCGATGAGCAGTTCTTC. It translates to CASSYGQVRVFDEQFF.

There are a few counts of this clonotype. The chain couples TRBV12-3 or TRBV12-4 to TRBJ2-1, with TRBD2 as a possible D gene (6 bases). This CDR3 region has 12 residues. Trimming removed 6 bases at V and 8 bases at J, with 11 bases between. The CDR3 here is CASSSRGDEQFF. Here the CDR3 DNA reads TGTGCCAGCAGCTCACGCGGGGATGAGCAGTTCTTC.

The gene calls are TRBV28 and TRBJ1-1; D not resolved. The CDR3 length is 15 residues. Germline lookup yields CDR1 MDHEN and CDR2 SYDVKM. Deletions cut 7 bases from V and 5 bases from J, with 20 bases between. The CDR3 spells CASTSPGRSETEAFF. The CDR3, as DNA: TGTGCCAGCACCTCTCCGGGCAGATCCGAAACTGAAGCTTTCTTT.

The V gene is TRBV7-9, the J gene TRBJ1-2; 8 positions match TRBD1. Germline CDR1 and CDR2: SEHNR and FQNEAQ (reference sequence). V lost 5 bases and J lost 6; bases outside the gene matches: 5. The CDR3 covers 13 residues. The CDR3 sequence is CASSPGQGHGYTF. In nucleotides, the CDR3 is TGTGCCAGCAGCCCCGGACAGGGCCATGGCTACACCTTC.